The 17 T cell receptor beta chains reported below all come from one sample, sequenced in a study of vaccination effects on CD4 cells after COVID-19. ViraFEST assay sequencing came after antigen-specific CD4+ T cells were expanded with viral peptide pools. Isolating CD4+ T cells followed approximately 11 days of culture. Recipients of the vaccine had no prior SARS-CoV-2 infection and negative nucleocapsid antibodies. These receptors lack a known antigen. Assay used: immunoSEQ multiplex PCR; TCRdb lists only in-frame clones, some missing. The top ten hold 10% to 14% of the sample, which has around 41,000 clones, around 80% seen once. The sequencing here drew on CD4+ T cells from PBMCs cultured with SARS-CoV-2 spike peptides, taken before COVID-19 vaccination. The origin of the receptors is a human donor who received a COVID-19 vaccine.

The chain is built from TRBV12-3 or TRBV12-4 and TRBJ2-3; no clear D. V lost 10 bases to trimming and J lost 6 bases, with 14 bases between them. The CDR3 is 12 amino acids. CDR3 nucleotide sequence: TGTGCCACCCGGTGGTCCTGGGATACGCAGTATTTT. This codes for CATRWSWDTQYF.

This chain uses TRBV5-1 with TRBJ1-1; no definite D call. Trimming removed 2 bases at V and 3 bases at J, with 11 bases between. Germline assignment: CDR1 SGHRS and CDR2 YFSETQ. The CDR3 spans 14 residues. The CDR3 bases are TGCGCCAGCAGCTTTTCGGGGAGAGACACTGAAGCTTTCTTT. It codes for CASSFSGRDTEAFF. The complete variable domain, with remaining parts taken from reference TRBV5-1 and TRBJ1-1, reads KAGVTQTPRYLIKTRGQQVTLSCSPISGHRSVSWYQQTPGQGLQFLFEYFSETQRNKGNFPGRFSGRQFSNSRSEMNVSTLELGDSALYLCASSFSGRDTEAFFGQGTRLTVV.

The CDR3 spells CASSLNAGGLTEQYV. CDR3 bases: TGCGCCAGCAGCTTGAACGCAGGGGGCCTGACTGAGCAGTACGTC. J is TRBJ2-7 and V is TRBV5-1; 8 bases are a match to TRBD1. The CDR3 consists of 15 residues. Germline V gene sequence: CDR1 SGHRS, CDR2 YFSETQ. The J segment lost 7 bases and the V segment lost 1 base, leaving 10 bases of the junction unmatched.

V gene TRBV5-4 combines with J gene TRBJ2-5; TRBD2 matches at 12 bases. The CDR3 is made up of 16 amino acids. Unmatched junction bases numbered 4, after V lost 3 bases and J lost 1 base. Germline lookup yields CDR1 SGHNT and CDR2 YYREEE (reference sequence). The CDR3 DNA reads TGTGCCAGCAGCTCACTAGCGGGGGGATCCCAAGAGACCCAGTACTTC. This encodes CASSSLAGGSQETQYF. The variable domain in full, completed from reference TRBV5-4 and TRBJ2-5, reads ETGVTQSPTHLIKTRGQQVTLRCSSQSGHNTVSWYQQALGQGPQFIFQYYREEENGRGNFPPRFSGLQFPNYSSELNVNALELDDSALYLCASSSLAGGSQETQYFGPGTRLLVL.

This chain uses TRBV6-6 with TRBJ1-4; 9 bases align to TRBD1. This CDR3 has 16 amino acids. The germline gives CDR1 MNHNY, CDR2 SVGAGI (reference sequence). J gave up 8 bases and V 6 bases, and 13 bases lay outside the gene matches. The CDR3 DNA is TGTGCCAGCAGCCGGGACAGGGCGATCGTTTACGAAAAACTGTTTTTT. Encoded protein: CASSRDRAIVYEKLFF.

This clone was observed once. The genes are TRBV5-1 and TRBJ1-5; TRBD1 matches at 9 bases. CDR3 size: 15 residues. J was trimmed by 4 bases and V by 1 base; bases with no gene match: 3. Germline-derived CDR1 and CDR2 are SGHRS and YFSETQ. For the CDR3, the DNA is TGCGCCAGCAGCTTGACGACAGGGGGAAATCAGCCCCAGCATTTT. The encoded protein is CASSLTTGGNQPQHF.

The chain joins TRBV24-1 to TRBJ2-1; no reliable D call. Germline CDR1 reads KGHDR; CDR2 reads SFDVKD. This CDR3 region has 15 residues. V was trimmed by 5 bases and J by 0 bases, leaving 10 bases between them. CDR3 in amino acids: CATSAYQSSYNEQFF. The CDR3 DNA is TGTGCCACCAGTGCTTACCAGTCCTCCTACAATGAGCAGTTCTTC.

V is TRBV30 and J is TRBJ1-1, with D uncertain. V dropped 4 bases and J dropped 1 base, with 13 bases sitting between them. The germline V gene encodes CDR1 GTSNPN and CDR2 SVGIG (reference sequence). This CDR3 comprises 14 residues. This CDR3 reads CAWINAEGNTEAFF. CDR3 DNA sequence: TGTGCCTGGATTAATGCAGAAGGGAACACTGAAGCTTTCTTT.

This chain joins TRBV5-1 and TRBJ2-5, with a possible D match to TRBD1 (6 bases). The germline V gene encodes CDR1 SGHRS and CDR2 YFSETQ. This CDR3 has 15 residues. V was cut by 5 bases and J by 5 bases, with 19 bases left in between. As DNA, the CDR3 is TGCGCCAGCAGTTACGGGACACCCGAGGCGGAGACCCAGTACTTC. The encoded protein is CASSYGTPEAETQYF.

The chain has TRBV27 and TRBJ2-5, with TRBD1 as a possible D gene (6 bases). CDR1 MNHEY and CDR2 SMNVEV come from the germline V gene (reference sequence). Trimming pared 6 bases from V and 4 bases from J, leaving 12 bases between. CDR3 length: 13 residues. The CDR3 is CASRQGTGETQYF. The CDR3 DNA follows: TGTGCCAGCAGACAGGGAACAGGAGAGACCCAGTACTTC.

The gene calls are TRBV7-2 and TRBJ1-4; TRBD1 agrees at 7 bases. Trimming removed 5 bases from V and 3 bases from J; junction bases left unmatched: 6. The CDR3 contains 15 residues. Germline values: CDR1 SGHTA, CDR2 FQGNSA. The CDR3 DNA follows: TGTGCCAGCAGCAGACGACAGGGCTCTAATGAAAAACTGTTTTTT. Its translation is CASSRRQGSNEKLFF.

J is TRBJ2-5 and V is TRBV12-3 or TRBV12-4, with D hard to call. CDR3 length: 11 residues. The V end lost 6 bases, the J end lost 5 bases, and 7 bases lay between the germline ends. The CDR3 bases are TGTGCCAGCAGCCATAAGGAGACCCAGTACTTC. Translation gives CASSHKETQYF.

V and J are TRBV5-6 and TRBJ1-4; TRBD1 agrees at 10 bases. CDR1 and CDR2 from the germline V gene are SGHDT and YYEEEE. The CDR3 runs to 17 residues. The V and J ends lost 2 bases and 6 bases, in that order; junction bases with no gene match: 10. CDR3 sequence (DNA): TGTGCCAGCAGCTTACCCGGACAGGGGGTGTCAGATGAAAAACTGTTTTTT. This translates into CASSLPGQGVSDEKLFF.

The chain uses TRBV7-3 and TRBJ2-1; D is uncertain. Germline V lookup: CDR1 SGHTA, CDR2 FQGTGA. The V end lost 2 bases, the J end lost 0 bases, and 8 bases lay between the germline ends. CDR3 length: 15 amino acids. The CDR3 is CASSLGPVSYNEQFF. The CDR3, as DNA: TGTGCCAGCAGCTTAGGGCCGGTCTCCTACAATGAGCAGTTCTTC.

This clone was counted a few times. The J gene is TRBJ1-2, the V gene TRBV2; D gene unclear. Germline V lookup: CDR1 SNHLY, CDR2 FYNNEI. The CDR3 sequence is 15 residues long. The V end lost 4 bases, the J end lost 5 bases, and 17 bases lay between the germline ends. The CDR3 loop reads CASSVEVSHKYGYTF. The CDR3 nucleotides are TGTGCCAGCAGTGTCGAGGTGTCTCATAAGTATGGCTACACCTTC.

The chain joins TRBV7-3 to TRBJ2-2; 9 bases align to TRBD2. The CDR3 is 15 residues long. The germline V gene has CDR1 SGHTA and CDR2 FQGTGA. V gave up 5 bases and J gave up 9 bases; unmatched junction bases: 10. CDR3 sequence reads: CASSPSSGVGRELFF. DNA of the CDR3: TGTGCCAGCAGCCCCTCTAGCGGGGTGGGCCGGGAGCTGTTTTTT.

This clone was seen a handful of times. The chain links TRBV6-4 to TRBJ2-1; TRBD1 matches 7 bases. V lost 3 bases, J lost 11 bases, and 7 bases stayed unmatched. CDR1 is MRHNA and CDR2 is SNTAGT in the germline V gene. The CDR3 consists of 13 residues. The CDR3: CASSELIQGKQFF. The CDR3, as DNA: TGTGCCAGCAGTGAACTTATACAGGGGAAGCAGTTCTTC.